This TCR beta chain derives from a study of T cell responses to AZD1222 COVID-19 vaccine. Only in-frame clones appear in the TCRdb table, and some are missing; sequencing was by immunoSEQ multiplex PCR. The sample has about 180,000 clones; 88% are singletons. A note on this clone: The antigen remains undetermined.

Findings of the study overall: Donors were largely white British and mainly female; clonal diversity was possibly underestimated. Dominant CD4 TCR responses targeted spike regions 160-218 and 743-854. Nearly half of spike-specific TCRs reportedly target variant regions that are unmutated in the B.1.351 and B.1.1.7 variants. At baseline, seropositivity was found in only 5 to 7 AZD1222 recipients.

This CDR3 spans 17 amino acids. V trimming: 4 bases; J trimming: 8 bases; junction bases outside the gene matches: 14. Specimen: peripheral blood, collected on day 0 of AZD1222 vaccination. The source of this sequence is an adult in good health. The V gene is TRBV23-1, the J gene TRBJ1-5; 10 bases align to TRBD1. TRBV23-1 is an open reading frame whose function is uncertain. The CDR3 protein is CASSPGQGKLGIKPQHF. CDR3 DNA: TGCGCCAGCAGTCCGGGACAGGGGAAATTAGGCATCAAGCCCCAGCATTTT.